This T cell receptor (beta chain) was documented in a study of T cells in severe cutaneous drug reactions. Notes on the study in general: All seven CBZ-SJS/TEN blister samples shared a public TCRbeta CDR3 at mean about 15%.

Libraries were made by iRepertoire multiplex PCR with TCR subtype-specific primers for bulk and single-cell sequencing. Multiplex PCR targeting V, D and J genes made bulk TCR beta libraries. TCRdb reworked the multiplex PCR reads into one entry per CDR3 protein, no DNA. The record lists about 1,900 distinct CDR3 sequences, of which the ten most abundant hold roughly 30%. CDR3 length: 14 amino acids. Germline values: CDR1 SGHDN, CDR2 FVKESK. Sequenced patients had Stevens-Johnson syndrome or toxic epidermal necrolysis caused by carbamazepine. This clonotype is identified as medium-sized from frequency. Its antigen remains unidentified.

The V call is TRBV14, the J call TRBJ1-2; TCRdb picks TRBD1, but there is no DNA to check that call. The sequenced material came from PBMCs. The clonotype comes from a human donor with Stevens-Johnson syndrome, a severe cutaneous drug reaction. CDR3 loop: CASSQAGMGNGYTF.